The rows below give T cell receptor beta chains drawn from one sample of a study of beta chain bispecific antibodies for T cell cancers. A single record per CDR3 protein comes from TCRdb applying MiXCR to the 5' RACE reads. In the table there are 9,000 or so distinct CDR3 sequences, 2% to 2.5% of which are singletons. No antigen has been identified for these receptors. Sequencing used T cells from a healthy donor cultured with Jurkat leukemia cells, obtained from a culture containing an anti-CD19 bispecific antibody. These receptors came from a human donor in good health. Some clones in this sample may be carry-over from other donors' samples. Both conserved end residues are part of each CDR3. D genes are given only for firm matches. Clone size is given as once, few, many or a size class.

J | D | V | size | DNA | CDR3
TRBJ2-1 | NA | TRBV7-9 | medium-sized | TGTGCCAGCAGCCAACAGGGTTCCTACAATGAGCAGTTCTTC | CASSQQGSYNEQFF
TRBJ2-3 | TRBD2 | TRBV7-9 | many | TGTGCCAGCAGCAGGACTAGCGGGGCCTTTAGCACAGATACGCAGTATTTT | CASSRTSGAFSTDTQYF
TRBJ2-3 | NA | TRBV20-1 | many | TGCAGTGCTAGTGTACTCCAGAACCCCACAGATACGCAGTATTTT | CSASVLQNPTDTQYF
TRBJ2-3 | NA | TRBV6-5 | many | TGTGCCAGCAGTTACTCGAGTGTGGATACGCAGTATTTT | CASSYSSVDTQYF
TRBJ1-2 | NA | TRBV6-5 | many | TGTGCCAGTTCGCGCGAGGATTATGGCTACACCTTC | CASSREDYGYTF
TRBJ2-7 | NA | TRBV5-4 | many | TGTGCCAGCAGCTTGGTCGGGTTGGGGGGGGCCATTTACGAGCAGTACTTC | CASSLVGLGGAIYEQYF
TRBJ2-2 | NA | TRBV30 | many | TGTGCCTGGAGATTGGGGGGCCGGACCGGGGAGCTGTTTTTT | CAWRLGGRTGELFF
TRBJ2-3 | NA | TRBV7-9 | many | TGTGCCAGCAGCTTAACGACTTCCTCTAGCACAGATACGCAGTATTTT | CASSLTTSSSTDTQYF
TRBJ2-7 | NA | TRBV20-1 | many | TGCAGTGCTAGAGGGTGGAGATCATCTTCTTCCGAGCAGTACTTC | CSARGWRSSSSEQYF
TRBJ2-1 | TRBD1 | TRBV7-9 | many | TGTGCCAGCAGTTTCCTTGATCCGGGACAGGGGATTAATGAGCAGTTCTTC | CASSFLDPGQGINEQFF
TRBJ1-1 | TRBD1 | TRBV12-3/TRBV12-4 | many | TGTGCCAGCAGTTTACAGGGGGATGGGACTGAAGCTTTCTTT | CASSLQGDGTEAFF
TRBJ2-3 | TRBD1 | TRBV7-9 | many | TGTGCCAGCAGCTTAGCAGGTTCCCCGGGACAGGGGCCAGATACGCAGTATTTT | CASSLAGSPGQGPDTQYF
TRBJ2-5 | NA | TRBV29-1 | many | TGCAGCGTTGAACCGCAGTACTCCCAAGAGACCCAGTACTTC | CSVEPQYSQETQYF
TRBJ1-1 | NA | TRBV29-1 | many | TGCAGCGTTGCGGGGACCCTTAACTCGGGCACTGAAGCTTTCTTT | CSVAGTLNSGTEAFF
TRBJ1-1 | NA | TRBV2 | many | TGTGCCAGCAGTGAAATTGAAGCTTTCTTT | CASSEIEAFF
TRBJ1-1 | NA | TRBV6-5 | many | TGTGCCAGCAGCCGGGAGATCGACACTGAAGCTTTCTTT | CASSREIDTEAFF
TRBJ2-3 | TRBD2 | TRBV5-1 | many | TGCGCCAGCAGCTTGGGATTAGGTAGCGGGGGCACAGATACGCAGTATTTT | CASSLGLGSGGTDTQYF
TRBJ2-3 | NA | TRBV28 | many | TGTGCCAGCAGTTTACAGGTAGCTTCGGATACGCAGTATTTT | CASSLQVASDTQYF